The 2 T cell receptor beta chains below all came from one sample that was sequenced in a study of blood T cell repertoires in COVID-19. The table came from immunoSEQ multiplex PCR; TCRdb's copy has only in-frame clones and leaves some out. The sample carries about 110,000 clones, approximately 81% recorded once. Sequencing used peripheral blood. The receptors derive from a man between 40 and 49 years old with acute or convalescent COVID-19.

The V and J genes are TRBV7-9 and TRBJ2-1, with D unclear. The V gene lost 0 bases and the J gene lost 0 bases, with 6 bases spanning the gap. Germline CDR1 is SEHNR and CDR2 is FQNEAQ (reference sequence). The CDR3 loop spans 15 amino acids. CDR3 amino acids: CASSLAYRSYNEQFF. Here the CDR3 DNA reads TGTGCCAGCAGCTTAGCGTATCGCTCCTACAATGAGCAGTTCTTC.

The chain carries TRBV5-1 and TRBJ1-4, with D possibly TRBD1 on 5 matching bases. The CDR3 loop spans 16 amino acids. V dropped 4 bases and J dropped 5 bases, with 18 bases sitting between them. Per the germline V gene, CDR1 is SGHRS and CDR2 is YFSETQ. The CDR3 region is CASSVRGGGENEKLFF. The CDR3, as DNA: TGCGCCAGCAGCGTACGGGGAGGAGGGGAAAATGAAAAACTGTTTTTT.